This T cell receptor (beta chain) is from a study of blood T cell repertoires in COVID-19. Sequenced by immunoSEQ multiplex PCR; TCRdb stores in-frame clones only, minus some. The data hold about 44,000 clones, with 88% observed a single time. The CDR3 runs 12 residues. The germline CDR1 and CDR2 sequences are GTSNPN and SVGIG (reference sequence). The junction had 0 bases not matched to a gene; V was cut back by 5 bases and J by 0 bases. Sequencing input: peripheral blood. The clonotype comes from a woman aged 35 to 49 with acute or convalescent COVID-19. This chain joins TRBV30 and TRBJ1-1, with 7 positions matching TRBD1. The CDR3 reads CAWGTVNTEAFF. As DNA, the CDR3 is TGTGCCTGGGGGACAGTGAACACTGAAGCTTTCTTT.